A single sample gave rise to the 7 T cell receptor beta chains below, sequenced in a study of spatial heterogeneity in lung cancer. TCRdb used MiXCR to reprocess the 5' RACE reads, holding one entry per CDR3 protein. The table has more than 45,000 distinct CDR3 sequences, over 4.5% seen once; the top ten hold roughly 10%. The time point is: sample taken at primary tumor resection. Sequences were derived from PBMCs, sampled at surgery. Receptors originate from a male donor with early-stage non-small cell lung cancer.

This clonotype showed up many times. The rearrangement links TRBV5-1 to TRBJ2-2; 8 positions agree with TRBD2. Per the germline V gene, CDR1 is SGHRS and CDR2 is YFSETQ. V was pared by 1 base and J by 4 bases, with 3 bases of the junction left unmatched. CDR3 size: 15 residues. The CDR3 DNA follows: TGCGCCAGCAGCTTGAACCTAGCGGGCACCGGGGAGCTGTTTTTT. Translation: CASSLNLAGTGELFF.

Many counts were recorded for this clonotype. CDR3 amino acids: CATASGFYEQYF. CDR3 DNA: TGTGCCACGGCTAGCGGGTTCTACGAGCAGTACTTC. V is TRBV28 and J is TRBJ2-7, with TRBD2 matching over 8 bases. Looked up from germline, CDR1 is MDHEN and CDR2 is SYDVKM. V lost 10 bases and J lost 3; bases outside the gene matches: 5. The CDR3 sequence is 12 residues long.

This clonotype was counted ten times or more. The rearrangement joins TRBV5-4 to TRBJ2-7; possibly TRBD1 for D (5 bases). Germline values: CDR1 SGHNT, CDR2 YYREEE (reference sequence). The CDR3 extends over 14 amino acids. Trimming cost V 0 bases and J 3 bases, with 10 bases left between them. The CDR3 protein is CASSLGQGLYEQYF. DNA of the CDR3: TGTGCCAGCAGCTTGGGGCAGGGCCTCTACGAGCAGTACTTC.

In its sample, this clonotype was seen many times. This chain links TRBV5-8 with TRBJ1-6; D ambiguous. V was pared by 1 base and J by 5 bases, with 1 base between. CDR3 length: 12 residues. CDR1 SGHTS and CDR2 YDEGEE come from the germline V gene. The CDR3 DNA reads TGTGCCAGCAGCTTGAATAATTCACCCCTCCACTTT. Translation gives CASSLNNSPLHF.

This clonotype was observed many times. The rearrangement links TRBV5-1 to TRBJ1-5; D may be TRBD1 (5 bases). Trimming took 0 bases from V and 0 from J, leaving 7 bases between them. The germline gives CDR1 SGHRS, CDR2 YFSETQ. The CDR3 runs 15 residues. CDR3 sequence: CASSLGGISNQPQHF. CDR3 bases: TGCGCCAGCAGCTTGGGGGGGATTAGCAATCAGCCCCAGCATTTT.

The V call is TRBV12-3 or TRBV12-4, the J call TRBJ1-1, with 9 nucleotides matching TRBD1. There are 13 residues in the CDR3. With 7 bases clipped from V and 5 bases from J, the junction kept 5 bases outside the gene matches. The CDR3 nucleotides are TGTGCCAGCACCCCCGACAGGGGGACTGAAGCTTTCTTT. Its protein is CASTPDRGTEAFF.

This clonotype was detected ten times or more. The chain is built from TRBV13 and TRBJ2-1; 14 positions match TRBD2. This CDR3 has 17 residues. Germline CDR1 reads PRHDT; CDR2 reads FYEKMQ (reference sequence). The ends lost 4 bases at V and 0 bases at J; junction bases unmatched: 2. The CDR3 DNA sequence: TGTGCCAGCAGCTGGGGGACTAGCGGGAGCTCCTACAATGAGCAGTTCTTC. As protein: CASSWGTSGSSYNEQFF.